These 4 T cell receptor beta chains came from one sample sequenced in a study of OX40 agonist ivuxolimab in advanced cancers. TCRdb keeps only in-frame clones here, not all; method: immunoSEQ multiplex PCR. The sample contains around 24,000 clones, 85% of which appear only once. The sequencing here drew on CD4+ or CD8+ T cells sorted from blood, taken in a trial of the OX40 agonist ivuxolimab. All receptors come from an adult with an advanced solid tumor such as melanoma, head and neck, liver or kidney cancer.

The chain has TRBV7-9 and TRBJ1-5, with 9 positions matching TRBD1. The CDR3 extends over 15 amino acids. In germline, CDR1 is SEHNR, CDR2 FQNEAQ (reference sequence). V lost 5 bases to trimming and J lost 1 base; unmatched junction nucleotides: 3. DNA for the CDR3: TGTGCCAGCAGCACCGGACAGGGGAGCAATCAGCCCCAGCATTTT. The encoded protein is CASSTGQGSNQPQHF.

The chain links TRBV5-1 to TRBJ2-3, with 11 bases fitting TRBD2. Germline lookup yields CDR1 SGHRS and CDR2 YFSETQ. The CDR3 totals 15 residues. V shed 3 bases and J 4 bases; nucleotides not matched to a gene: 4. The CDR3 bases are TGCGCCAGCAGCTCCCTAGCGGGAGGCGCAGATACGCAGTATTTT. Translation gives CASSSLAGGADTQYF.

By share of the sample, this clone is medium-sized. This chain joins TRBV6-1 and TRBJ1-2; D is possibly TRBD1 (5 bases). Germline V gives CDR1 MNHNS, CDR2 SASEGT. Between the trimmed V and J ends, which lost 2 bases and 4 bases, there was a span of 14 bases. The CDR3 length is 15 residues. The CDR3 bases are TGTGCCAGCAGTGAACGGCCGTCCGGGGGCTATGGCTACACCTTC. Translation: CASSERPSGGYGYTF.

The chain couples TRBV7-8 to TRBJ2-5; D is unresolved. The germline V and J ends were trimmed by 8 bases and 5 bases, with 9 bases remaining between them. The CDR3 loop spans 11 amino acids. CDR1 is SGHVS, CDR2 FQNEAQ, per germline. This CDR3 is CASVYGETQYF. The CDR3 region has the DNA TGTGCCAGCGTCTACGGGGAGACCCAGTACTTC.